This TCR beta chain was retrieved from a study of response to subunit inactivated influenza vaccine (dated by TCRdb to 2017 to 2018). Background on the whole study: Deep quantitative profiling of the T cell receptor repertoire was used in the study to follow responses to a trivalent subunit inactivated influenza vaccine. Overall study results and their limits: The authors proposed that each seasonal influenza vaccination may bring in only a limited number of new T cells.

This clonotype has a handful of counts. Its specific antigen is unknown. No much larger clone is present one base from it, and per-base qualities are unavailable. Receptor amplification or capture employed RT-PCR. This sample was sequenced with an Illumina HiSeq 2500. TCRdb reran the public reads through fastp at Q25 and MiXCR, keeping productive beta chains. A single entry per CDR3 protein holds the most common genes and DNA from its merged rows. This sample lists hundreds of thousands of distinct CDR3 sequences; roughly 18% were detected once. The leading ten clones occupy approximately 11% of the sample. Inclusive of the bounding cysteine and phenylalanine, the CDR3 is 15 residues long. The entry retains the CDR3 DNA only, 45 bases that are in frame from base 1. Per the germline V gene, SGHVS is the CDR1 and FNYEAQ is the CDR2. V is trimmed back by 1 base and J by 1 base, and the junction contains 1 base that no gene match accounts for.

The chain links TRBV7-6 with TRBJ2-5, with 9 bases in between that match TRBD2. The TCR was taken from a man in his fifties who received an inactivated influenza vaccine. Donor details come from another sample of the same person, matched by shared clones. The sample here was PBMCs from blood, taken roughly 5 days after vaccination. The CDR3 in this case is CASSLVSGGQETQYF. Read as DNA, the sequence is TGTGCCAGCAGCTTAGTTAGCGGGGGCCAAGAGACCCAGTACTTC.